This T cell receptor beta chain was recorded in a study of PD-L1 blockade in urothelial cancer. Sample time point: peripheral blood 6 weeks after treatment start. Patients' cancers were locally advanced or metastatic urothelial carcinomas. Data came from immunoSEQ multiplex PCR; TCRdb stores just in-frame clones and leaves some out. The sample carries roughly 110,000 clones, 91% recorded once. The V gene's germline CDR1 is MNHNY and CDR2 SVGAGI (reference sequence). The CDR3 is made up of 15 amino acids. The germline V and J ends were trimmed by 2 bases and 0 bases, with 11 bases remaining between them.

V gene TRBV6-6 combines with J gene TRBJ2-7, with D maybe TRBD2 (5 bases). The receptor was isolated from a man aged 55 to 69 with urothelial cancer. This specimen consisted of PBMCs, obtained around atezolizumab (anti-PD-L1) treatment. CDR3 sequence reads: CASSYEPTSSYEQYF. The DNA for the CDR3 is TGTGCCAGCAGTTACGAGCCTACTAGCTCCTACGAGCAGTACTTC.